The TCR beta chain under discussion was sequenced for a study of T cell responses to AZD1222 COVID-19 vaccine. Findings and caveats of the study: Seropositive at baseline were only a handful of AZD1222 recipients. Rises in breadth and depth of Spike-specific TCRs came after two AZD1222 doses. Regions 160-218 and 743-854 dominated among vaccine-associated CD4 TCRs spanning spike. Most donors were white British, females outnumbered males, and clonal diversity was possibly underestimated.

V lost 3 bases and J lost 0, with 13 bases in between. Germline assignment: CDR1 SNHLY and CDR2 FYNNEI. This CDR3 contains 16 residues. About this clone itself: The antigen is undetermined.

Some clones are missing from TCRdb's copy, which holds only in-frame ones; the method was immunoSEQ multiplex PCR. The sample lists 35,000 to 45,000 clones, around 80% occurring once. This sequence originates from an adult in good health. The chain joins TRBV2 to TRBJ2-3; a weak D match, TRBD1 (5 bases). This specimen was peripheral blood, taken on day 0 of AZD1222 vaccination. The CDR3 DNA reads TGTGCCAGCAGTGACCCCCAGGACATTAGCACAGATACGCAGTATTTT. This codes for CASSDPQDISTDTQYF.